This is a list of T cell receptor beta chains from one sample in a study of regulatory T cells in long-lasting Graves disease. TCRdb recomputed calls from the multiplex PCR reads with MiXCR, one row per CDR3 protein. The repertoire holds some 230,000 distinct CDR3 sequences, with roughly 18% as singletons. Here the sequenced sample was peripheral blood mononuclear cells (PBMCs), taken at new diagnosis, from a patient treated with antithyroid drugs. These receptor sequences come from a female donor with Graves disease. The CDR3 runs from the conserved cysteine through the conserved F or W. Size values are once, few and many counts, or a class for expanded clones, and some rows have none.

clone_size v_call cdr3_aa
many TRBV30 CAWSVSGDQPQHF
many TRBV12-3/TRBV12-4 CASSFTGMETQYF
many TRBV12-3/TRBV12-4 CASSPRQGGNTEAFF
many TRBV20-1 CSATIAGENTGELFF
- TRBV2 CASRRDRGLAGSSGELFF
many TRBV18 CASSPPGGGYEQYF
many TRBV15 CATSRGGREQPQHF
many TRBV18 CASSPPKPQEAQYF
many TRBV28 CASSPRTGIKTQYF
many TRBV20-1 CGTSGGSSYNEQFF
- TRBV27 CASSSSRGPDTQYF
many TRBV6-2/TRBV6-3 CASTPLAVEDTQYF
many TRBV19 CASSPVRGRYTF
- TRBV24-1 CATSDRDYPKKNEQFF
many TRBV27 CASSSYSWTGGAGTGELFF
many TRBV28 CASRNQGYNEQFF
many TRBV20-1 CSARKLAGGANEQFF
many TRBV5-4 CASSVAGGMETQYF
many TRBV9 CASSVEGSRGFGETQYF
many TRBV30 CAWSVGVGGNQPQHF
- TRBV29-1 CSVEGGSGTYTDTQYF
many TRBV5-1 CASSTAVGTEAFF
few TRBV7-9 CASSLEGPRPQHF
many TRBV6-1 CASGTGEADTQYF
many TRBV9 CASSADLLGDSPLHF
once TRBV12-3/TRBV12-4 CASSYGTVPDGTQYF
- TRBV27 CASSLSANLGEQFF
many TRBV19 CASSARDRRGPYNSPLHF
many TRBV9 CASSSKDGVTTEAFF
few TRBV2 CASAGEPYSNQPQHF
many TRBV27 CASSLFPFSPSGTYNEQFF
few TRBV6-2/TRBV6-3 CAIRMPGLESYGHTF
many TRBV20-1 CSASQLSSGNTIYF
many TRBV12-3/TRBV12-4 CASTYHRGSLGELFF
many TRBV12-3/TRBV12-4 CASSKTSGRGEQFF
many TRBV28 CASSSGTSGSYEQYF
many TRBV7-8 CASSFLLSGTTWDGTDTQYF
many TRBV7-3 CASSLFPEDEQFF
many TRBV27 CASSLRVINEQFF
many TRBV9 CASGDRGPDTQYF
many TRBV27 CASSLSGGPAYNEQFF
many TRBV20-1 CSARDFGRQETQYF
- TRBV3-1 CASSQHREDQPQHF
- TRBV2 CASLHTDTDTQYF
many TRBV5-1 CVSRLDRVAEAFF
many TRBV6-2/TRBV6-3 CASRRLSGGYNEQFF
many TRBV6-5 CASSFGVNTGELFF